This T cell receptor beta chain was captured by sequencing in a study of long-term antiretroviral therapy in people with HIV. Broader study findings: When set beside controls, HIV repertoires had CDR3 length ranges that were narrower. Older ART regimens may have been in use when blood was drawn between the mid-2000s and the late 2010s.

Version v3.0 of the immunoSEQ assay ran at survey level. The study targeted about 35,000-50,000 T-cell genomes per sample in sequencing. Libraries were prepared by immunoSEQ multiplex PCR; TCRdb keeps only in-frame clonotypes and omits some of them. Found here are tens of thousands of clones, roughly 93% of them singletons; the top ten hold about 6.4%. The CDR3 runs to 18 residues. Before they underwent DNA extraction, samples held roughly 0.95-11 million cryopreserved PBMC. As for this clone: Its antigen is undetermined.

V and J are TRBV1 and TRBJ2-7; the D segment call TRBD1 is taken from the table without a DNA check. TRBV1 is classified as a pseudogene. The clonotype comes from a woman aged 40-49 years with HIV. The sequenced sample was unsorted PBMCs, obtained 6.5 years after starting antiretroviral therapy. The chain's CDR3 is CTSSQDQGTSTSTYEQYF. The CDR3 DNA sequence: TGCACCAGCAGCCAAGACCAGGGGACCTCTACCTCAACCTACGAGCAGTACTTC.